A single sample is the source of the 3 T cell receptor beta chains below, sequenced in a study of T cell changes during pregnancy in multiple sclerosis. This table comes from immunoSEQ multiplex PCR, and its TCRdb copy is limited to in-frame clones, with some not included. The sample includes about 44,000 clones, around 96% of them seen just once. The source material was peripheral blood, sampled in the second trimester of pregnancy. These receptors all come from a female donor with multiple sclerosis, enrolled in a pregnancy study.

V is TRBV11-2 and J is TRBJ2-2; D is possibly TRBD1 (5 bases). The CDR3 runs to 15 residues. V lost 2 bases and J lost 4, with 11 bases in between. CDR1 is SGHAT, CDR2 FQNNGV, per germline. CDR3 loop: CASSLQGGGTGELFF. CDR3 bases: TGTGCCAGCAGCTTACAGGGCGGTGGCACCGGGGAGCTGTTTTTT.

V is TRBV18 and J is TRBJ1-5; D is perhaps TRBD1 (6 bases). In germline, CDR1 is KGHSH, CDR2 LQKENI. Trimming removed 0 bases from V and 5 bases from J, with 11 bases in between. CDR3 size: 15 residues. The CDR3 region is CASSPPGNRDQPQHF. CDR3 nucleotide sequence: TGTGCCAGCTCACCACCGGGGAACAGGGATCAGCCCCAGCATTTT.

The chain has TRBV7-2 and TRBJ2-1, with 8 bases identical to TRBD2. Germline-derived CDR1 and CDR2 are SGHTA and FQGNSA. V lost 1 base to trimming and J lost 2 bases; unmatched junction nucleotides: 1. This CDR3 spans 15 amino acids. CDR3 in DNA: TGTGCCAGCAGCTTAGTCGGGGGGGCCTACAATGAGCAGTTCTTC. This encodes CASSLVGGAYNEQFF.